Described below is a single T cell receptor beta chain sequence and its context. Its target is unknown. The data belong to a study of cytomegalovirus exposure and HLA in healthy donors. Study-wide points: TCR beta V- and J-gene trimming was later associated with a missense DCLRE1C variant.

The PCR used 60 Vbeta and 13 Jbeta primers. Clones were read by immunoSEQ multiplex PCR, and TCRdb kept only the in-frame ones, dropping some. Of over 150,000 clones listed, about three quarters are singletons. The length of the CDR3 is 19 residues. Germline V CDR1 and CDR2: SGHDN, FVKESK. This receptor was obtained from a woman aged 60-70 years in good health and CMV-seropositive. Sequences were obtained from PBMCs. This chain joins TRBV14 and TRBJ2-5; 7 nucleotides match TRBD2. The J call may not be correct, given that the DNA end is closer to TRBJ2-7. CDR3 sequence (DNA): TGTGCCAGCAGCCAAGACCCAGCCCCAACTAGCGAGAGCTCCTACGAGCAGTACTTC. This gives the protein CASSQDPAPTSESSYEQYF.